This T cell receptor (beta chain) is from a study of cytomegalovirus exposure and HLA in healthy donors. This clone was detected ten times or more. Antigen specificity is unknown. 13 Jbeta primers and 60 Vbeta primers were used for the PCR. Sequencing used immunoSEQ multiplex PCR; TCRdb keeps in-frame clones, though not all of them. The table includes over 100,000 clones, over 75% detected once. Trimming stripped 2 bases from V and 1 base from J, with 12 bases between. The CDR3 runs to 15 residues. Germline V gene sequence: CDR1 LGHNA, CDR2 YNFKEQ. Findings and caveats of the study: Using a false discovery rate of 0.05, a later analysis showed that 15,000 to 20,000 TCR beta sequences were associated with HLA alleles. There were several of the most significant clusters that appeared linked to common viral pathogens in a later analysis.

All the people who gave samples were healthy bone marrow donors. The sequence was obtained from a man aged 55 to 70 in good health and CMV-seropositive. This chain uses TRBV4-2 with TRBJ2-7; D not certain. Specimen: PBMCs. Written as DNA, the CDR3 is TGTGCCAGCAGCCAATCTCAAGGCAGGTCCTACGAGCAGTACTTC. Protein: CASSQSQGRSYEQYF.